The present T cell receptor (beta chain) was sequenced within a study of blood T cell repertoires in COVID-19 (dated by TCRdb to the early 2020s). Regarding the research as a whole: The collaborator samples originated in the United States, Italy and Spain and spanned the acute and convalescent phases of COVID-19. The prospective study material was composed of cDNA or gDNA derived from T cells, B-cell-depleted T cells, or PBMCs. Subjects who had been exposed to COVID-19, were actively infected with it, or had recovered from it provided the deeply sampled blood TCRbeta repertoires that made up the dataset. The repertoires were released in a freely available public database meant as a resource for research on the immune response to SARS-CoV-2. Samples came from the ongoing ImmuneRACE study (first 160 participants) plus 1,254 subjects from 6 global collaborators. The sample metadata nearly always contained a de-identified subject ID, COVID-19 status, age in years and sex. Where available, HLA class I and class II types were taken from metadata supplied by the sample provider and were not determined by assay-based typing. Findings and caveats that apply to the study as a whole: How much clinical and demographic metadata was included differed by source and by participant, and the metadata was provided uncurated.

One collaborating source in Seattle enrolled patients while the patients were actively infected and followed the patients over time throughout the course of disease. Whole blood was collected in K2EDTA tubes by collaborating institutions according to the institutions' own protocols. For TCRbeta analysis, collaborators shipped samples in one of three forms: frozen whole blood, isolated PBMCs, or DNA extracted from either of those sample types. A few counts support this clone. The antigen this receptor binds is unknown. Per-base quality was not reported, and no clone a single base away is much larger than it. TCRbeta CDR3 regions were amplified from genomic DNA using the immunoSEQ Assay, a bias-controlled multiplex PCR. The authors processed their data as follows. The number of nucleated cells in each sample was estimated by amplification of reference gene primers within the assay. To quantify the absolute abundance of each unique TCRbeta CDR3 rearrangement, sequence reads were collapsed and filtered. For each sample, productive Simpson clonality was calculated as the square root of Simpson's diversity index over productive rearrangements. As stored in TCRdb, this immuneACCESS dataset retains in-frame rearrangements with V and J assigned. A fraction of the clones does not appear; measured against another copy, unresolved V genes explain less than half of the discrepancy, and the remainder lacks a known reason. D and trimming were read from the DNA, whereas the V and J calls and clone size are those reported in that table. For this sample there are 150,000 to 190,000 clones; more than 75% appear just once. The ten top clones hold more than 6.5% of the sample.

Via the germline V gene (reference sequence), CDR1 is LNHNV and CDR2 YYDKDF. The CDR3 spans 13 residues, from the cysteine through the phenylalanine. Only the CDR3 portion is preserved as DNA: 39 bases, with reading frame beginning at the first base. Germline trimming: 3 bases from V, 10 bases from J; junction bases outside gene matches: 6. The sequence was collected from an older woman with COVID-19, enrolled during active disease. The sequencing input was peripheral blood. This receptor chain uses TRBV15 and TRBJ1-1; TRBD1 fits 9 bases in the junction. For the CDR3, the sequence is CATSRDRGWGAFF. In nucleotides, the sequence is TGTGCCACCAGCAGGGACAGGGGATGGGGAGCTTTCTTT. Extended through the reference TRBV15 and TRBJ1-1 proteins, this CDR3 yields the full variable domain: DAMVIQNPRYQVTQFGKPVTLSCSQTLNHNVMYWYQQKSSQAPKLLFHYYDKDFNNEADTPDNFQSRRPNTSFCFLDIRSPGLGDTAMYLCATSRDRGWGAFFGQGTRLTVV.